The TCR beta chain under discussion was sequenced for a study of response to subunit inactivated influenza vaccine. Overall study findings and caveats: Each seasonal flu vaccination may recruit only limited new T cells, authors suggested.

Notes on this clonotype: The target antigen is unknown.

TCRdb independently ran MiXCR on the RT-PCR reads; one entry per CDR3 protein. Here the sample spans almost 600,000 distinct CDR3 sequences, around 15% being singletons. The V gene end was trimmed by 3 bases and the J gene end by 0 bases; junction bases not matched to a gene: 14. The germline CDR1 and CDR2 sequences are SGHRS and YFSETQ. The CDR3 has 20 residues. Specimen: PBMCs from blood, collected approximately 13 days after vaccination. This TCR came from a man aged 50 or older who received an inactivated influenza vaccine. This sequence joins TRBV5-1 and TRBJ2-1, with 11 bases that match TRBD1. In nucleotides, the CDR3 is TGCGCCAGCAGCTCCCGGGACAGGGGGATTAGGGATAACTCCTACAATGAGCAGTTCTTC. It translates to CASSSRDRGIRDNSYNEQFF.